This T cell receptor beta chain appears in the sequencing data of a study of blood T cell repertoires in COVID-19. Overall study context: Sites in the United States, Italy and Spain provided acute and convalescent COVID-19 samples.

Among Cohort 3 donors, those recovered had two negative PCRs, clearance, or symptom resolution. Source study methods: Reference gene primer amplification yielded estimated nucleated cell counts. Assay: immunoSEQ multiplex PCR; the TCRdb copy retains only in-frame clones and omits some. The V and J calls and clone size were taken over from that table, and D and trimming were inferred from the DNA. In the table there are some 350,000 clones, approximately 88% of which are singletons. Germline V CDR1 and CDR2: MDHEN, SYDVKM. The CDR3 is made up of 15 amino acids. Trimming left V 6 bases short and J 4 bases short, with 19 bases between.

Sequenced material: PBMCs or T cells enriched from blood (not recorded which). The chain joins TRBV28 to TRBJ2-7; D perhaps matches TRBD2 (6 bases). The receptor's source is a man aged 25-45 years who had recovered from COVID-19. The CDR3 DNA sequence: TGTGCCAGCAGCCCTGCCGGGACTTTCTTGTACGAGCAGTACTTC. Translating gives CASSPAGTFLYEQYF.